This is a list of T cell receptor beta chains from one sample in a study of blood T cell repertoires in COVID-19. Clones were read by immunoSEQ multiplex PCR, and TCRdb kept only the in-frame ones, dropping some. Of under 95,000 clones in the sample, roughly nine tenths were seen once. The sample was peripheral blood. Every receptor here comes from an older man in a cohort sampled during active COVID-19. Each CDR3 is given with its conserved first and last residue. Fields, in order: D gene, V gene, clone size, J gene, CDR3 protein, CDR3 DNA. The D gene is left open where the match is weak. Where a row states a size, it is once, few, many or the class of an expanded clone; other rows omit it.

-	TRBV5-1	few	TRBJ1-6	CASSLAGQNSPLHF	TGCGCCAGCAGCTTGGCCGGACAGAATTCACCCCTCCACTTT
TRBD1	TRBV5-1	-	TRBJ2-1	CASSPTGGGNEQFF	TGCGCCAGCAGCCCGACAGGGGGCGGCAATGAGCAGTTCTTC
TRBD2	TRBV29-1	-	TRBJ2-3	CSVDSGTSGGRGTDTQYF	TGCAGCGTGGATTCCGGGACTAGCGGGGGGAGGGGCACAGATACGCAGTATTTT
TRBD1	TRBV28	-	TRBJ1-6	CASSLTPGTGDSPLHF	TGTGCCAGCAGCCTAACGCCCGGGACAGGGGATTCACCCCTCCACTTT
-	TRBV28	-	TRBJ1-5	CASTEGSGRGGHNQPQHF	TGTGCCAGCACCGAAGGGTCAGGTCGGGGGGGGCACAATCAGCCCCAGCATTTT
TRBD2	TRBV7-2	-	TRBJ2-3	CASSKAGGLSLSTDTQYF	TGTGCCAGCAGTAAAGCGGGGGGGCTATCCCTTAGCACAGATACGCAGTATTTT
-	TRBV2	-	TRBJ2-6	CASSSDGVSGANVLTF	TGTGCCAGCAGTTCCGACGGGGTTTCTGGGGCCAACGTCCTGACTTTC
TRBD1	TRBV7-2	-	TRBJ1-5	CASSLGGGQGLWAQHF	TGTGCCAGCAGCTTAGGGGGGGGACAGGGGCTATGGGCCCAGCATTTT
TRBD1	TRBV4-3	once	TRBJ1-6	CASSQTGENNSPLHF	TGCGCCAGCAGCCAGACAGGGGAAAACAATTCACCCCTCCACTTT
-	TRBV6-6	-	TRBJ1-3	CASSYGQLGGNTIYF	TGTGCCAGCAGTTACGGACAGCTCGGAGGAAACACCATATATTTT
TRBD2	TRBV5-6	-	TRBJ2-3	CASSRTSGGYTDTQYF	TGTGCCAGCAGCCGGACTAGCGGGGGGTACACAGATACGCAGTATTTT
TRBD2	TRBV5-1	-	TRBJ2-4	CASSGGLAGLLAKNIQYF	TGCGCCAGCAGCGGAGGACTAGCGGGGCTTCTAGCCAAAAACATTCAGTACTTC
-	TRBV4-3	few	TRBJ1-6	CASSLNQGHNSPLHF	TGCGCCAGCAGCCTCAATCAGGGGCATAATTCACCCCTCCACTTT
TRBD1	TRBV4-3	-	TRBJ2-3	CASSRGTGGFTDTQYF	TGCGCCAGCAGCCGGGGGACAGGGGGTTTCACAGATACGCAGTATTTT
-	TRBV5-5	once	TRBJ1-4	CASSLEQGSNEKLFF	TGTGCCAGCAGCTTGGAGCAGGGTTCTAATGAAAAACTGTTTTTT
TRBD1	TRBV19	-	TRBJ1-3	CASSQGRDRGSGNTIYF	TGTGCCAGTAGTCAAGGGCGGGACAGGGGCTCTGGAAACACCATATATTTT
TRBD1	TRBV5-1	-	TRBJ1-6	CASSSSGTGSSPLHF	TGCGCCAGCAGCAGCTCCGGGACAGGGAGTTCACCCCTCCACTTT
-	TRBV6-1	-	TRBJ1-2	CASSELYRANYGYTF	TGTGCCAGCAGTGAACTCTACAGGGCTAACTATGGCTACACCTTC
-	TRBV5-1	-	TRBJ2-1	CASSLDETYNEQFF	TGCGCCAGCAGCCTGGACGAGACCTACAATGAGCAGTTCTTC
TRBD2	TRBV5-1	-	TRBJ2-5	CASSLSTSGDQETQYF	TGCGCCAGCAGTTTGTCGACTAGCGGGGATCAAGAGACCCAGTACTTC
-	TRBV6-2/TRBV6-3	-	TRBJ2-5	CASTPRLGGETQYF	TGTGCCAGCACCCCACGGCTCGGCGGGGAGACCCAGTACTTC
-	TRBV6-5	-	TRBJ1-1	CASSDPGIPNTEAFF	TGTGCCAGCAGCGACCCGGGGATCCCGAACACTGAAGCTTTCTTT
-	TRBV29-1	-	TRBJ2-2	CSVERTANTGELFF	TGCAGCGTTGAAAGGACAGCGAACACCGGGGAGCTGTTTTTT
TRBD2	TRBV6-5	-	TRBJ2-3	CASSYPSRGREGTQYF	TGTGCCAGCAGTTACCCCTCCCGGGGGCGGGAGGGTACGCAGTATTTT
-	TRBV7-3	-	TRBJ1-1	CASSLTGRAGEAFF	TGTGCCAGCAGCTTAACTGGGAGGGCGGGCGAAGCTTTCTTT
-	TRBV7-9	-	TRBJ1-2	CASSFDIAHGYTF	TGTGCCAGCAGCTTCGACATCGCCCATGGCTACACCTTC
TRBD2	TRBV3-1/TRBV3-2	-	TRBJ2-3	CASSQVSVGGGTDTQYF	TGTGCCAGCAGCCAAGTCTCGGTGGGGGGGGGCACAGATACGCAGTATTTT
TRBD1	TRBV14	-	TRBJ1-1	CASSQPGQVVFSEAFF	TGTGCCAGCAGCCAACCGGGACAGGTTGTCTTCAGTGAAGCTTTCTTT
-	TRBV7-2	-	TRBJ2-5	CASSLERQETQYF	TGTGCCAGCAGCTTAGAGAGGCAAGAGACCCAGTACTTC
-	TRBV27	few	TRBJ1-2	CASSFPDSDGYTF	TGTGCCAGCAGTTTCCCGGACTCAGATGGCTACACCTTC
-	TRBV6-5	-	TRBJ2-7	CASSYSYADGDEQYF	TGTGCCAGCAGTTACTCGTATGCTGACGGGGACGAGCAGTACTTC
-	TRBV6-5	-	TRBJ2-1	CASSFPGVNEQFF	TGTGCCAGCAGCTTCCCGGGGGTCAATGAGCAGTTCTTC
-	TRBV11-1	-	TRBJ1-2	CASTPVEHREFF	TGTGCCAGCACGCCGGTGGAGCACAGGGAATTCTTC
TRBD1	TRBV2	-	TRBJ1-4	CASSRDRRAEKLFF	TGTGCCAGCTCCCGGGACAGGAGAGCTGAAAAACTGTTTTTT
TRBD2	TRBV28	-	TRBJ2-3	CASTLAGGLTDTQYF	TGTGCCAGCACCCTAGCGGGGGGCCTCACAGATACGCAGTATTTT
-	TRBV19	-	TRBJ1-5	CASTINGWGDQPQHF	TGTGCCAGTACCATTAACGGGTGGGGGGATCAGCCCCAGCATTTT
TRBD2	TRBV2	-	TRBJ2-5	CASSRLAGYQETQYF	TGTGCCAGCAGTCGACTAGCGGGGTACCAAGAGACCCAGTACTTC
TRBD2	TRBV19	-	TRBJ2-2	CASTPGLAGANTGELFF	TGTGCCAGTACCCCGGGACTAGCGGGGGCAAACACCGGGGAGCTGTTTTTT
TRBD1	TRBV5-1	-	TRBJ2-2	CASSLGTGGPGELFF	TGCGCCAGCAGCCTCGGGACAGGGGGACCCGGGGAGCTGTTTTTT
-	TRBV6-6	-	TRBJ2-3	CASSYQGDTQYF	TGTGCCAGCAGTTACCAGGGCGATACGCAGTATTTT